One sample yielded the 3 T cell receptor beta chains listed below, sequenced in a study of blood T cell repertoires in COVID-19. The data were produced by immunoSEQ multiplex PCR, yet TCRdb's version contains in-frame clones alone and is incomplete. Here the sample spans about 260,000 clones, roughly 87% being singletons. Specimen: peripheral blood. These receptors originate from a human donor in a cohort sampled during active COVID-19.

This clone was counted a single time. This rearrangement joins TRBV28 to TRBJ1-6; TRBD1 matches 9 bases. The CDR3 loop spans 12 amino acids. J was trimmed by 16 bases and V by 10 bases; bases with no gene match: 11. Per the germline V gene, CDR1 is MDHEN and CDR2 is SYDVKM. The CDR3 region is CAIESDRGNLHF. For the CDR3, the DNA is TGTGCCATCGAATCGGACAGGGGAAATCTCCACTTT.

This rearrangement joins TRBV3-1 (or the pseudogene TRBV3-2) to TRBJ2-3; TRBD1 matches 10 bases. Germline CDR1 LGHDT, CDR2 YNNKEL (reference sequence). The CDR3 loop spans 16 amino acids. Trimming took 1 base from V and 5 from J; bases not matched to a gene: 6. Here the CDR3 DNA reads TGTGCCAGCAGCCAAGCGGACAGGGGGTCTGGAGATACGCAGTATTTT. It yields the protein CASSQADRGSGDTQYF.

This clone was found once. The chain recombines TRBV19 with TRBJ2-1; 7 nucleotides align to TRBD2. V gave up 5 bases and J gave up 2 bases; unmatched junction bases: 9. Germline V CDR1 and CDR2: LNHDA, SQIVND (reference sequence). This CDR3 contains 16 residues. CDR3 sequence (DNA): TGTGCCAGTAGTCCCGAATGGGCGGGGGCCTACAATGAGCAGTTCTTC. Translation: CASSPEWAGAYNEQFF.